The 27 T cell receptor beta chains below all came from one sample that was sequenced in a study of T cells in Graves' hyperthyroidism and ophthalmopathy. Researchers took RNA transcripts and amplified the TCR beta CDR3 regions from them. A set of HTBI primers served as the primers for a first-round RT-PCR of the TCR CDR3. TCRdb processed the multiplex PCR reads anew with MiXCR; each CDR3 protein has one entry. The sample includes a few hundred thousand distinct CDR3 sequences, 46% of them seen just once. Source material: peripheral blood or thyroid tissue (not recorded which). Receptor source: a young woman with Graves' hyperthyroidism.

This clonotype was found many times. The chain joins TRBV12-3 or TRBV12-4 to TRBJ1-5; D uncertain. The CDR3 has 12 residues. V lost 6 bases, J lost 1 base, and 4 bases lay in between. The CDR3, as DNA: TGTGCCAGCAGCTTCAGCAATCAGCCCCAGCATTTT. Translating gives CASSFSNQPQHF.

This clonotype was observed many times. The genes are TRBV7-8 and TRBJ2-5; D uncertain. V was clipped by 2 bases and J by 0 bases, with 10 bases between them. From germline, CDR1 is SGHVS and CDR2 FQNEAQ. The CDR3 runs to 15 residues. This CDR3 is CASSLISANQETQYF. The CDR3 DNA follows: TGTGCCAGCAGCTTAATTTCAGCTAACCAAGAGACCCAGTACTTC.

This clonotype was seen repeatedly, ten times or more. The chain uses TRBV10-3 and TRBJ1-2; 8 bases map to TRBD1. Germline lookup yields CDR1 ENHRY and CDR2 SYGVKD. CDR3 size: 16 residues. V was clipped by 0 bases and J by 4 bases; unmatched bases: 7. CDR3: CAISESWQGASYGYTF. The CDR3 region has the DNA TGTGCCATCAGTGAGTCCTGGCAGGGGGCCTCCTATGGCTACACCTTC.

This clonotype was seen only a few times. The gene calls are TRBV6-2 or TRBV6-3 and TRBJ2-2; TRBD2 is a possible D gene (6 bases). Germline values: CDR1 MNHEY, CDR2 SVGEGT. The CDR3 loop spans 14 amino acids. Between the trimmed V and J ends, which lost 7 bases and 5 bases, there was a span of 14 bases. This CDR3 reads CASILGGPTGELFF. The DNA of the CDR3 is TGTGCCAGCATTCTAGGAGGGCCAACCGGGGAGCTGTTTTTT.

This clonotype has only a few counts. The chain links TRBV6-1 to TRBJ2-2, with 9 bases fitting TRBD1. CDR3 length: 15 amino acids. Trimming cost V 0 bases and J 8 bases; bases outside gene matches: 4. The germline CDR1 and CDR2 sequences are MNHNS and SASEGT. The CDR3 sequence is CASSEAGTGTGELFF. In DNA form, the CDR3 reads TGTGCCAGCAGTGAAGCTGGGACAGGGACAGGGGAGCTGTTTTTT.

This clonotype was counted ten times or more. The V gene is TRBV10-3, the J gene TRBJ2-7, with TRBD2 identical over 9 bases. V trimming: 0 bases; J trimming: 2 bases; junction bases outside the gene matches: 5. The CDR3 has 16 amino acids. Germline V gene sequence: CDR1 ENHRY, CDR2 SYGVKD. The CDR3 DNA reads as TGTGCCATCAGTGAGTCTGGGCTAGCGGGAACCTACGAGCAGTACTTC. This codes for CAISESGLAGTYEQYF.

V usage is TRBV29-1 and J usage is TRBJ1-2, with 8 bases matching TRBD1. V dropped 1 base and J dropped 7; count of bases not matched to a gene: 5. The CDR3 spans 13 residues. Germline V gives CDR1 SQVTM, CDR2 ANQGSEA. The CDR3 nucleotides are TGCAGCGTTGAAGTTTCAGGGGGCGGTGGCTACACCTTC. Residues: CSVEVSGGGGYTF.

The chain is built from TRBV2 and TRBJ1-6, with TRBD1 matching over 11 bases. V was pared by 6 bases and J by 9 bases, with 10 bases of the junction left unmatched. CDR1 and CDR2 from the germline V gene are SNHLY and FYNNEI. There are 16 residues in the CDR3. CDR3: CASRADGTGGSSPLHF. CDR3 nucleotide sequence: TGTGCCAGCAGAGCCGACGGGACAGGGGGTAGTTCACCCCTCCACTTT.

This clonotype turned up a few times. The chain is built from TRBV5-1 and TRBJ1-3; D remains unclear. CDR3 length equals 14 residues. V dropped 1 base and J dropped 4 bases, with 9 bases sitting between them. Germline CDR1 is SGHRS and CDR2 is YFSETQ. CDR3 sequence (DNA): TGCGCCAGCAGCTTGACACAGAGAGGAAACACCATATATTTT. Amino acid sequence: CASSLTQRGNTIYF.

This clonotype was seen at least ten times. The junction and the germline gene differ at one end; a read error may be behind it. The CDR3 is CASSLAGYDGVNTEAFF. The DNA for the CDR3 is TGCGCCAGCAGCTTGGCCGGGTATGACGGGGTGAATACTGAAGCTTTCTTT. The gene calls are TRBV5-1 and TRBJ1-1; no definite D call. CDR3 size: 17 residues. CDR1 is SGHRS, CDR2 YFSETQ, per germline.

The rearrangement links TRBV7-2 to TRBJ2-7; tentative D call: TRBD2 (7 bases). This CDR3 spans 17 amino acids. Germline-derived CDR1 and CDR2 are SGHTA and FQGNSA. V dropped 5 bases and J dropped 1 base, with 21 bases sitting between them. The CDR3 bases are TGTGCCAGCAGCCAAGTGGGGGGGGGGCGCAGGTCCTACGAGCAGTACTTC. Translation gives CASSQVGGGRRSYEQYF.

This clonotype was counted many times. The V and J genes are TRBV29-1 and TRBJ2-7; 8 bases agree with TRBD2. This CDR3 is 15 amino acids long. CDR1 is SQVTM and CDR2 is ANQGSEA in the germline V gene. V trimming: 2 bases; J trimming: 2 bases; junction bases outside the gene matches: 8. For the CDR3, the DNA is TGCAGCGTTGAATATTGGGTAGCGGGGACCTACGAGCAGTACTTC. It yields the protein CSVEYWVAGTYEQYF.

This clonotype was found a few times. This sequence may be a read error, since a much larger clone differs from it by one base. V usage is TRBV27 and J usage is TRBJ2-7; D perhaps matches TRBD2 (6 bases). The V end lost 5 bases, the J end lost 1 base, and 9 bases lay between the germline ends. The CDR3 is 13 residues long. Germline assignment: CDR1 MNHEY and CDR2 SMNVEV (reference sequence). The chain's CDR3 is CASSDGRSYEQYF. CDR3 DNA: TGTGCCAGCAGTGATGGGAGGTCCTACGAGCAGTACTTC.

This clonotype was observed many times. The chain carries TRBV5-8 and TRBJ1-1; a weak D match, TRBD1 (5 bases). Germline loops: CDR1 SGHTS, CDR2 YDEGEE. The CDR3 extends over 14 amino acids. V lost 6 bases and J 1 base, leaving 13 bases between the germline ends. Here the CDR3 reads CASTLGGSNTEAFF. Here the CDR3 DNA reads TGTGCCAGCACCCTCGGGGGATCGAACACTGAAGCTTTCTTT.

As concerns this clonotype: One base away lies a much larger clone, so this may be a sequencing read error. The rearrangement joins TRBV7-3 to TRBJ2-1; TRBD1 matches 7 bases. This CDR3 is 15 amino acids long. In germline, CDR1 is SGHTA, CDR2 FQGTGA. The CDR3 loop reads CASSLQDRAEYEQFF. The CDR3, as DNA: TGCGCCAGCAGCCTTCAAGACAGGGCGGAGTACGAGCAGTTCTTC.

The CDR3 region has the DNA TGTGCCAGCAGTCCCCTTAGCGGGGAGTCCCAGTACTTC. It is translated as CASSPLSGESQYF. The chain employs TRBV6-4 and TRBJ2-5; 8 bases fit TRBD2. CDR1 is MRHNA, CDR2 SNTAGT, per germline. V lost 5 bases and J lost 9; bases outside the gene matches: 8. This CDR3 region has 13 residues.

At least ten counts were recorded for this clonotype. The chain uses TRBV9 and TRBJ1-5; D gene unclear. Germline assignment: CDR1 SGDLS and CDR2 YYNGEE. The CDR3 length is 15 residues. The V gene lost 0 bases and the J gene lost 2 bases, with 9 bases spanning the gap. CDR3 amino acids: CASSVDGGGNQPQHF. CDR3 coding DNA: TGTGCCAGCAGCGTAGACGGTGGGGGCAATCAGCCCCAGCATTTT.

The gene calls are TRBV2 and TRBJ1-1; 7 nucleotides line up with TRBD1. V lost 7 bases, J lost 5 bases, and 7 bases stayed unmatched. The germline V gene encodes CDR1 SNHLY and CDR2 FYNNEI. The CDR3 is made up of 13 amino acids. CDR3 DNA: TGTGCCAGCATTCCACCAGGGGGAACTGAAGCTTTCTTT. Translating it yields CASIPPGGTEAFF.

The chain joins TRBV20-1 to TRBJ2-7, with D perhaps being TRBD1 or TRBD2 (5 bases each). The CDR3 runs to 13 residues. The V end was cut by 1 base, the J end by 8 bases, with 15 bases between. CDR1 DFQATT and CDR2 SNEGSKA come from the germline V gene (reference sequence). The CDR3 protein is CSARGGFGPQQYF. The CDR3 DNA reads as TGCAGTGCTAGAGGGGGGTTCGGGCCCCAGCAGTACTTC.

V and J are TRBV7-2 and TRBJ1-6; perhaps TRBD1 as D (6 bases). V lost 11 bases, J lost 7 bases, and 21 bases lay in between. Germline-derived CDR1 and CDR2 are SGHTA and FQGNSA. The CDR3 sequence is 15 residues long. CDR3 sequence reads: CAGARSGGRNSPLHF. Written as DNA, the CDR3 is TGTGCCGGGGCGAGAAGCGGGGGCAGAAATTCACCCCTCCACTTT. Using reference TRBV7-2 and TRBJ1-6 for the parts outside the CDR3, the full variable domain is GAGVSQSPSNKVTEKGKDVELRCDPISGHTALYWYRQSLGQGLEFLIYFQGNSAPDKSGLPSDRFSAERTGGSVSTLTIQRTQQEDSAVYLCAGARSGGRNSPLHFGNGTRLTVT.

This rearrangement joins TRBV9 to TRBJ2-2, with 10 bases matching TRBD1. With 0 bases clipped from V and 4 bases from J, the junction kept 12 bases outside the gene matches. The CDR3 runs 19 residues. Germline V gene data show CDR1 as SGDLS and CDR2 as YYNGEE. The DNA of the CDR3 is TGTGCCAGCAGCGTAGATCGGGACAGGGGCCCCCGGGGCACCGGGGAGCTGTTTTTT. This gives the protein CASSVDRDRGPRGTGELFF. Drawing the rest from reference TRBV9 and TRBJ2-2, the complete variable domain is DSGVTQTPKHLITATGQRVTLRCSPRSGDLSVYWYQQSLDQGLQFLIQYYNGEERAKGNILERFSAQQFPDLHSELNLSSLELGDSALYFCASSVDRDRGPRGTGELFFGEGSRLTVL.

This clonotype has only a few counts. The J gene is TRBJ2-7, the V gene TRBV6-5, with D possibly matching TRBD2 (6 bases). Trimming removed 2 bases at V and 0 bases at J, with 11 bases between. This CDR3 region has 15 residues. Germline-derived CDR1 and CDR2 are MNHEY and SVGAGI. CDR3 DNA: TGTGCCAGCAGTTACGGGGCGGGGATCTCCTACGAGCAGTACTTC. Amino acid sequence: CASSYGAGISYEQYF.

This clonotype has more than one count but fewer than ten. V gene TRBV7-6 combines with J gene TRBJ2-7; D gene uncertain. There are 13 residues in the CDR3. Trimming cost V 6 bases and J 1 base, with 10 bases left between them. Germline lookup yields CDR1 SGHVS and CDR2 FNYEAQ. The CDR3 DNA is TGTGCCAGCAGTCAAACAGAGTCCTACGAGCAGTACTTC. It specifies CASSQTESYEQYF.

A remark on this clonotype: A much more abundant neighbour one base away suggests this may be a read error. The conserved phenylalanine or tryptophan is not found at the CDR3 terminus, so this likely reflects a read error. The chain couples TRBV7-2 to TRBJ2-2; the match to TRBD2 covers 8 bases. Germline-derived CDR1 and CDR2 are SGHTA and FQGNSA. V gave up 3 bases and J gave up 7 bases; unmatched junction bases: 1. This CDR3 is 13 amino acids long. The CDR3 sequence: CASSFSGNGELFL. CDR3 coding DNA: TGTGCCAGCAGCTTTAGCGGGAACGGGGAGCTGTTTCTT.

This clonotype was observed at least ten times. The rearrangement links TRBV11-3 to TRBJ1-5; no clear D. The CDR3 runs 13 residues. Trimming removed 1 base at V and 6 bases at J, with 7 bases between. CDR1 SGHNT and CDR2 YENEEA come from the germline V gene. For the CDR3, the DNA is TGTGCCAGCAGCTTAGTCCCCTCTCAGCCCCAGCATTTT. Its protein is CASSLVPSQPQHF.

The chain combines TRBV29-1 with TRBJ2-7; TRBD1 agrees at 8 bases. The V gene end was trimmed by 3 bases and the J gene end by 4 bases; junction bases not matched to a gene: 20. This CDR3 is built from 18 residues. Germline V lookup: CDR1 SQVTM, CDR2 ANQGSEA. The CDR3 loop is CSVDRTTDTQGAFYEQYF. DNA of the CDR3: TGCAGCGTTGACAGGACCACAGATACGCAGGGGGCCTTTTACGAGCAGTACTTC.

This clonotype was recorded many times. The chain couples TRBV7-2 to TRBJ2-2; D gene unclear. The CDR3 is 14 amino acids. Germline CDR1 and CDR2: SGHTA and FQGNSA. The ends were cut back, 3 bases at V and 4 bases at J, with 9 bases in the middle. CDR3 region: CASSFEGFTGELFF. CDR3 nucleotide sequence: TGTGCCAGCAGCTTCGAAGGATTCACCGGGGAGCTGTTTTTT.